The clone carrying this T cell receptor (beta chain) has only a few counts. Its antigen is still unknown. The data belong to a study of OX40 agonist ivuxolimab in advanced cancers. Looking at the study overall: The study treated patients with ivuxolimab, an agonistic anti-OX40 (CD134) antibody.

Profiling relied on immunoSEQ multiplex PCR, and the TCRdb table lists in-frame clones only, not all of them. The sample contains 100,000 to 150,000 clones, around 93% of which appear only once. Germline values: CDR1 SGHRS, CDR2 YFSETQ. The CDR3 has 15 residues. Trimming took 4 bases from V and 3 from J; bases not matched to a gene: 6. Study-level findings and limits: The average count of expanded clones was higher among CD8+ T cells than among CD4+.

The origin of this receptor is an adult with an advanced solid tumor such as melanoma, head and neck, liver or kidney cancer. Sequencing used CD4+ or CD8+ T cells sorted from blood, obtained in a trial of the OX40 agonist ivuxolimab. The rearrangement uses TRBV5-1 and TRBJ2-1; 8 nucleotides match TRBD1. CDR3 sequence (DNA): TGCGCCAGCAGCGACGGACAGGGAAACTACAATGAGCAGTTCTTC. Its protein product is CASSDGQGNYNEQFF.